This is a list of T cell receptor beta chains from one sample in a study of cytomegalovirus exposure and HLA in healthy donors. Repertoires were generated with immunoSEQ multiplex PCR, while TCRdb's copy carries only in-frame clones and drops some. The listing records about 130,000 clones. The material sequenced was PBMCs. These receptors were obtained from a woman aged 60-75 years in good health and CMV-seronegative. The CDR3 runs from the conserved cysteine through the conserved F or W.

CDR3 protein,V gene,J gene
CASSLKRDWPNEQFF,TRBV5-4,TRBJ2-1
CARSLGGVMGDTQYF,TRBV7-5,TRBJ2-3
CSVGRGGGASTGELFF,TRBV29-1,TRBJ2-2
CASSLEVGRGRGYTF,TRBV28,TRBJ1-2
CASSLGTIRYGYTF,TRBV28,TRBJ1-2
CASSLEGLAGGINEQYF,TRBV11-2,TRBJ2-7
CASSLGRGNSSGANVLTF,TRBV5-1,TRBJ2-6
CASTSDRVGSPLHF,TRBV2,TRBJ1-6
CASSILNTGELFF,TRBV19,TRBJ2-2
CASSLTSGGYNEQFF,TRBV7-7,TRBJ2-1
CASSEGGYTF,TRBV2,TRBJ1-2
CASSLTGLAQETQYF,TRBV7-3,TRBJ2-5
CASSLGGGKSGELFF,TRBV28,TRBJ2-2
CALRQRPYEQYF,TRBV30,TRBJ2-7
CASSQEYRAGANVLTF,TRBV4-1,TRBJ2-6
CASRMSLGEGEKLFF,TRBV6-6,TRBJ1-4
CASTREGDQPQHF,TRBV6-1,TRBJ1-5
CASSQDVRGTEAFF,TRBV4-2,TRBJ1-1
CASSMTSGGAGTQYF,TRBV19,TRBJ2-3
CASSARLAGGLDTGELFF,TRBV9,TRBJ2-2
CASSEALGTRGAYSNQPQHF,TRBV6-1,TRBJ1-5
CASSPTGTGGTEAFF,TRBV6-6,TRBJ1-1
CASSFRGGPNTGELFF,TRBV5-1,TRBJ2-2
CASSWDSRFGYEQYF,TRBV6-1,TRBJ2-7
CASSSSGSIPDTQYF,TRBV5-8,TRBJ2-3
CASSATGALGVNSPLHF,TRBV2,TRBJ1-6
CASSQRGAGQPQHF,TRBV4-1,TRBJ1-5
CASMRRGRNEKLFF,TRBV28,TRBJ1-4
CASSRASGGAEETQYF,TRBV7-9,TRBJ2-5
CASSGSGWADTQYF,TRBV6-1,TRBJ2-3
CASSLAFTDTQYF,TRBV5-8,TRBJ2-3
CASSPLADISGDTIYF,TRBV18,TRBJ1-3
CASSETGQGYGYTF,TRBV25-1,TRBJ1-2
CASRDPDRNYGYTF,TRBV2,TRBJ1-2
CASSLALPRAEQFF,TRBV7-9,TRBJ2-1
CSVEGLAGVGANVLTF,TRBV29-1,TRBJ2-6
CASSYRGLGNQPQHF,TRBV28,TRBJ1-5
CASSLTTLSNGEQYF,TRBV19,TRBJ2-7
CSVEGGSGEETQYF,TRBV29-1,TRBJ2-5
CASGFSGTSDYEQYF,TRBV5-1,TRBJ2-7
CSALSGQGSGTQYF,TRBV29-1,TRBJ2-5
CASSLYGTGGNQPQHF,TRBV5-4,TRBJ1-5
CASSPQDRGTLEAFF,TRBV4-1,TRBJ1-1
CASSPSGGAYNEQFF,TRBV18,TRBJ2-1
CASSYDSSYEQYF,TRBV6-5,TRBJ2-7
CASSIYSGYEQYF,TRBV19,TRBJ2-7
CATLAGGPSDTQYF,TRBV10-3,TRBJ2-3
CASSYPIGGGTYEQYF,TRBV11-1,TRBJ2-7
CASSSDRGGGQYF,TRBV6-5,TRBJ2-5
CASSPRATGGGNTEAFF,TRBV18,TRBJ1-1
CASSLAGGVNTQYF,TRBV28,TRBJ2-3
CASRPGLSTDTQYF,TRBV7-8,TRBJ2-3
CASSLELTRVANVLTF,TRBV5-1,TRBJ2-6
CASSEGRGGGYTF,TRBV28,TRBJ1-2